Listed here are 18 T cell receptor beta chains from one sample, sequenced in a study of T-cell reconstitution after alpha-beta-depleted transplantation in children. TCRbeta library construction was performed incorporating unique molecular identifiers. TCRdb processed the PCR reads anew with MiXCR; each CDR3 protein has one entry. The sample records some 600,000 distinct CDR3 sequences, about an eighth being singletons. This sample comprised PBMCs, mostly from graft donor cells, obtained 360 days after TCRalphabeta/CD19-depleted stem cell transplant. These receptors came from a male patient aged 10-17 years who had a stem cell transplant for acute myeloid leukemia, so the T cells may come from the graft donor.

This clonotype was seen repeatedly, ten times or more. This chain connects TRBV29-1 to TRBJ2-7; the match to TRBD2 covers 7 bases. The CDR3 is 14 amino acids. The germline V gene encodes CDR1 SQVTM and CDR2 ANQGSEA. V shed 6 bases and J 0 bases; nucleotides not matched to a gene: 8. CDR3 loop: CSVYIAGSSYEQYF. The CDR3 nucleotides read TGCAGCGTATACATAGCGGGCAGCTCCTACGAGCAGTACTTC.

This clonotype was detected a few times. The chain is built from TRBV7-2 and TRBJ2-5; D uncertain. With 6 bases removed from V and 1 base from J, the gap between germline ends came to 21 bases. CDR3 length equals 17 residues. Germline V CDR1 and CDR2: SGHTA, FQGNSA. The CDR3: CASRPSGVKDRQETQYF. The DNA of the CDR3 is TGTGCCAGCAGACCATCTGGTGTGAAGGACCGCCAAGAGACCCAGTACTTC.

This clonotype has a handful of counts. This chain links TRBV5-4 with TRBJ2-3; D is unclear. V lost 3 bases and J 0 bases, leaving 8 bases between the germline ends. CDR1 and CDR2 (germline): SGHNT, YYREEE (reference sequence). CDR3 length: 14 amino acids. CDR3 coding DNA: TGTGCCAGCAGCTGGGGATCTAGCACAGATACGCAGTATTTT. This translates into CASSWGSSTDTQYF.

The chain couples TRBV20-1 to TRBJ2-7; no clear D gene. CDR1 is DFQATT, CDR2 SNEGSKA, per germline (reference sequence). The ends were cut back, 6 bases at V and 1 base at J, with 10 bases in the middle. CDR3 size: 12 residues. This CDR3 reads CSAASISYEQYF. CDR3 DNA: TGCAGTGCGGCGAGCATTTCCTACGAGCAGTACTTC.

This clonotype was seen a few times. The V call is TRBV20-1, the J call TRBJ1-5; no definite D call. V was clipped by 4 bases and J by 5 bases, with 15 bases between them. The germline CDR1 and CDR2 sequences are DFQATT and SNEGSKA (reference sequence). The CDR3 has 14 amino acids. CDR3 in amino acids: CSATGNPGDQPQHF. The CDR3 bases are TGCAGTGCTACTGGCAATCCGGGAGATCAGCCCCAGCATTTT.

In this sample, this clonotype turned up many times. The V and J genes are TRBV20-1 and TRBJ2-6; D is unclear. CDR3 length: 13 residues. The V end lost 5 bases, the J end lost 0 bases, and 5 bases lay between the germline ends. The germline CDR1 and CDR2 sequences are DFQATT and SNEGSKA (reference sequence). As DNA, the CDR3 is TGCAGTGCTCCAAGCTCTGGGGCCAACGTCCTGACTTTC. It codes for CSAPSSGANVLTF.

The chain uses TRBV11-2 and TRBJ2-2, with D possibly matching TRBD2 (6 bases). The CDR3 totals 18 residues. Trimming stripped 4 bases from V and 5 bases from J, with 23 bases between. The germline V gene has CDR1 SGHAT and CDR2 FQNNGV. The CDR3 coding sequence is TGTGCCAGCAGCTCCAACTCCGGTGGCTTTGGGACTACCGGGGAGCTGTTTTTT. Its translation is CASSSNSGGFGTTGELFF. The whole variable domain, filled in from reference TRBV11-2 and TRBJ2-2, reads EAGVAQSPRYKIIEKRQSVAFWCNPISGHATLYWYQQILGQGPKLLIQFQNNGVVDDSQLPKDRFSAERLKGVDSTLKIQPAKLEDSAVYLCASSSNSGGFGTTGELFFGEGSRLTVL.

The DNA for the CDR3 is TGTGCCAGCAGTAGCGGGATGGTACATGAGCAGTTCTTC. Encoded protein: CASSSGMVHEQFF. The V and J genes are TRBV2 and TRBJ2-1; 7 nucleotides match TRBD2. The V and J ends lost 5 bases and 8 bases, in that order; junction bases with no gene match: 6. The CDR3 extends over 13 amino acids. Germline V gives CDR1 SNHLY, CDR2 FYNNEI. The whole variable domain, filled in from reference TRBV2 and TRBJ2-1, reads EPEVTQTPSHQVTQMGQEVILRCVPISNHLYFYWYRQILGQKVEFLVSFYNNEISEKSEIFDDQFSVERPDGSNFTLKIRSTKLEDSAMYFCASSSGMVHEQFFGPGTRLTVL.

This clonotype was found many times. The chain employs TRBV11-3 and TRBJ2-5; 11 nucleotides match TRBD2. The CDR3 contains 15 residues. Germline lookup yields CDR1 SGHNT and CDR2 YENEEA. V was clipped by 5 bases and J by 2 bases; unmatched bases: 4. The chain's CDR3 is CASSIAGGIQETQYF. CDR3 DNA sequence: TGTGCCAGCAGCATAGCGGGAGGGATACAAGAGACCCAGTACTTC. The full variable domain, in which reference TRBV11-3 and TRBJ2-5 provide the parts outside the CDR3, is EAGVVQSPRYKIIEKKQPVAFWCNPISGHNTLYWYLQNLGQGPELLIRYENEEAVDDSQLPKDRFSAERLKGVDSTLKIQPAELGDSAVYLCASSIAGGIQETQYFGPGTRLLVL.

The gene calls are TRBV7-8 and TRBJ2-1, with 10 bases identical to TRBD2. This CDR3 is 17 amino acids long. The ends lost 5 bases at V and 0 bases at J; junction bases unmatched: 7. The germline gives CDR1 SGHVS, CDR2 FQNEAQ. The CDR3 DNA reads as TGTGCCAGCAGCCTCCCAGGACTAGCGGTCTCCTACAATGAGCAGTTCTTC. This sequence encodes CASSLPGLAVSYNEQFF.

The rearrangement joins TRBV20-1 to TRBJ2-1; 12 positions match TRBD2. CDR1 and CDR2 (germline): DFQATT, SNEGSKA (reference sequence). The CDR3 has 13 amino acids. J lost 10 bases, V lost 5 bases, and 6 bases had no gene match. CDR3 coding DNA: TGCAGTGCTGATGGACTAGCGGGAAGGGAGCAGTTCTTC. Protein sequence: CSADGLAGREQFF.

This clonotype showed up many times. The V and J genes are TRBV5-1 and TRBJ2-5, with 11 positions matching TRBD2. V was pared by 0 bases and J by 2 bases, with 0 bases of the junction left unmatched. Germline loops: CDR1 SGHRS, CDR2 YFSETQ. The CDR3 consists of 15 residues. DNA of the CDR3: TGCGCCAGCAGCTTGGGACTAGCGGGACAAGAGACCCAGTACTTC. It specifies CASSLGLAGQETQYF.

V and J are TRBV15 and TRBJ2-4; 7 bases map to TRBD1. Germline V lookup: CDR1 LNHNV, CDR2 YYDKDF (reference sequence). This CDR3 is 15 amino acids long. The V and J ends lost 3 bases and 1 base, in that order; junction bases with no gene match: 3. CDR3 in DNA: TGTGCCACCAGCAGCCCGACAGGGGCCAAAAACATTCAGTACTTC. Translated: CATSSPTGAKNIQYF.

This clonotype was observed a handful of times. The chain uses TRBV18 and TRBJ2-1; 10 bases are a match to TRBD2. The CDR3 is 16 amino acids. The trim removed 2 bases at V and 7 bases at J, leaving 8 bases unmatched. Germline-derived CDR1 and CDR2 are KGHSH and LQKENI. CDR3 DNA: TGTGCCAGCTCACCAGGACTAGCGGAGGGGGGAAATGAGCAGTTCTTC. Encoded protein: CASSPGLAEGGNEQFF.

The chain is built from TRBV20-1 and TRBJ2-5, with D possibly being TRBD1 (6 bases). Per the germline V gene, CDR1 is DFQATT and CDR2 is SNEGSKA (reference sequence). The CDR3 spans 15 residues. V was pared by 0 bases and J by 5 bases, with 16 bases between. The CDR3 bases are TGCAGTGCTAGAGATAGGTACAGGGTGTTTGAGACCCAGTACTTC. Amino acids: CSARDRYRVFETQYF.

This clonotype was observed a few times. The CDR3 sequence: CASSLVSGTDTQYF. For the CDR3, the DNA is TGCGCCAGCAGCTTGGTGTCGGGCACAGATACGCAGTATTTT. The chain couples TRBV5-1 to TRBJ2-3; unclear D gene. The V end lost 0 bases, the J end lost 1 base, and 6 bases lay between the germline ends. Per germline, CDR1 SGHRS and CDR2 YFSETQ. The CDR3 totals 14 residues.

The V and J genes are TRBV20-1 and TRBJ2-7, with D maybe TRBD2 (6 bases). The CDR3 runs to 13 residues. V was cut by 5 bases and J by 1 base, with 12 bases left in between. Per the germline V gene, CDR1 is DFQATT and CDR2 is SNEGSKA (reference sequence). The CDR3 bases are TGCAGTGCTCCGGGACTCAATTCCTACGAGCAGTACTTC. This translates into CSAPGLNSYEQYF.

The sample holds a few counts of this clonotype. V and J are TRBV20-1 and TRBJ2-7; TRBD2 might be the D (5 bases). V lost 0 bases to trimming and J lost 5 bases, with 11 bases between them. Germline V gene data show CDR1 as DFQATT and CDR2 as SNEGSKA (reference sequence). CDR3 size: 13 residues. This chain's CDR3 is CSARDILEDEQYF. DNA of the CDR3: TGCAGTGCTAGAGATATTTTGGAGGACGAGCAGTACTTC.